The subject of this entry is one T cell receptor (beta chain). Its antigen is still unknown. CD45RO-negative CD8 cells positively selected for CCR7 made up the naive population, which excluded terminally differentiated effector memory CD45RA+ cells. Germline CDR1 reads WSHSY; CDR2 reads SAAADI. The CDR3 is 14 residues long. With 6 bases removed from V and 2 bases from J, the gap between germline ends came to 11 bases. This entry comes from a study of shared clonotypes between healthy human individuals. Whole-study results and caveats: Clonotypes that were shared across four donors made up roughly 5% of naive CD4 clonotypes.

Every subset's genomic DNA went evenly onto several immunoSEQ plates. Sequenced by immunoSEQ multiplex PCR; TCRdb stores in-frame clones only, minus some. The sample has some 2 million clones; less than 95% are singletons. The specimen sequenced was naive CD8+ T cells sorted from blood. The chain joins TRBV10-2 to TRBJ2-1; possibly TRBD1 for D (6 bases). The sequence was obtained from a man aged 18 to 29 in good health. This CDR3 reads CASRGAGTYNEQFF. In nucleotides, the CDR3 is TGCGCCAGCAGGGGGGCGGGTACCTACAATGAGCAGTTCTTC.